The clone carrying this TCR beta chain was observed a handful of times. Its antigen is as yet unknown. This specimen comes from a study of tumor and adjacent non-tumor tissue in lung cancer. As for the study in general: Samples averaged roughly 4 million productive TCRbeta reads each. Notes on the study in general: Top 100 clones took a larger repertoire share in normal lung. Higher tumor TCR diversity was associated with shorter survival.

The ends lost 3 bases at V and 5 bases at J; junction bases unmatched: 16. Per germline, CDR1 MDHEN and CDR2 SYDVKM. The CDR3 consists of 18 residues. The template was RNA from unsorted bulk tissue. Between August and November 2014, newly diagnosed, chemotherapy-naive lung cancer patients underwent thoracic surgery in China. A modified ARM-PCR protocol with three rounds of nested PCR amplified TCRbeta. TCRdb ran MiXCR on the multiplex PCR reads and lists one entry per CDR3 protein. In the table there are about 200,000 distinct CDR3 sequences, around 70% of which are singletons. This sequence originates from a man aged 60-69 years with non-small cell lung cancer. The rearrangement links TRBV28 to TRBJ1-2; 9 bases align to TRBD1. Input material: lung tumor tissue. CDR3 region: CASSFYRTGEMGEYGYTF. For the CDR3, the DNA is TGTGCCAGCAGTTTTTATAGGACAGGGGAAATGGGGGAGTATGGCTACACCTTC.